This TCR beta chain comes out of a study of T cell responses to AZD1222 COVID-19 vaccine. General study findings and limits: Close to half of spike-specific TCRs reportedly recognize unmutated variant regions. Compared with day 0, the breadth and depth of the Spike-specific TCR repertoire rose significantly after two doses of AZD1222. Baseline antibody screening turned up just a handful of seropositive AZD1222 recipients.

TCRdb's table, derived via immunoSEQ multiplex PCR, lists solely in-frame clones and lacks some. The repertoire consists of some 25,000 clones, with around 87% occurring once and the leading ten covering 7.8%. This clone was counted a few times. Antigen unknown. Investigators merged groups given second doses at roughly 4 or roughly 12 weeks. This CDR3 is built from 13 residues. Trimming cost V 4 bases and J 9 bases, with 10 bases left between them. The germline CDR1 and CDR2 sequences are SNHLY and FYNNEI. The receptor's source is an adult who received the AZD1222 COVID-19 vaccine. The chain is built from TRBV2 and TRBJ2-6; D not certain. Source: peripheral blood, taken 28 days after the second AZD1222 dose. The CDR3 DNA reads TGTGCCAGCAGTGTGGCAGCTCGCAACGTCCTGACTTTC. It yields the protein CASSVAARNVLTF.